The 27 T cell receptor beta chains below come from one sample, sequenced in a study of shared clonotypes between healthy human individuals. The data were produced by immunoSEQ multiplex PCR, yet TCRdb's version contains in-frame clones alone and is incomplete. Here the sample spans over a million clones, roughly 74% being singletons. The source material was memory CD4+ T cells from PBMCs. The subset was: CD45RA-negative fraction. These receptors all come from a man aged 18 to 30 in good health. Some clones in this sample may be carry-over from other donors' samples.

This clone has a single count. This chain joins TRBV9 and TRBJ1-1; TRBD1 is a possible D gene (5 bases). V was clipped by 0 bases and J by 4 bases, with 13 bases between them. The CDR3 sequence is 15 residues long. Germline V gene data show CDR1 as SGDLS and CDR2 as YYNGEE. The DNA for the CDR3 is TGTGCCAGCAGCGTAGTGCCAGGGTTGGCCACTGAAGCTTTCTTT. It yields the protein CASSVVPGLATEAFF.

This clone was seen a handful of times. The V call is TRBV18, the J call TRBJ2-1; TRBD2 matches at 10 bases. The ends lost 3 bases at V and 8 bases at J; junction bases unmatched: 7. CDR3 length: 15 residues. In germline, CDR1 is KGHSH, CDR2 LQKENI. CDR3 sequence reads: CASSPQAGGVDEQFF. In DNA, the CDR3 is TGTGCCAGCTCACCTCAAGCGGGAGGGGTGGATGAGCAGTTCTTC.

The rearrangement joins TRBV5-1 to TRBJ1-2; 9 bases are shared with TRBD1. The CDR3 loop spans 15 amino acids. Per germline, CDR1 SGHRS and CDR2 YFSETQ. Unmatched junction bases numbered 4, after V lost 0 bases and J lost 4 bases. In DNA form, the CDR3 reads TGCGCCAGCAGCTTGGAAGGGACAGGGTTCTATGGCTACACCTTC. It translates to CASSLEGTGFYGYTF. Together with reference TRBV5-1 and TRBJ1-2, the CDR3 gives the full variable domain: KAGVTQTPRYLIKTRGQQVTLSCSPISGHRSVSWYQQTPGQGLQFLFEYFSETQRNKGNFPGRFSGRQFSNSRSEMNVSTLELGDSALYLCASSLEGTGFYGYTFGSGTRLTVV.

CDR3 coding DNA: TGTGCCAGCCCCGCTTGGGTACAGGACGAAGATACGCAGTATTTT. Translated: CASPAWVQDEDTQYF. V and J are TRBV5-8 and TRBJ2-3; perhaps TRBD1 as D (5 bases). The CDR3 runs to 15 residues. Germline V gene sequence: CDR1 SGHTS, CDR2 YDEGEE. V was shortened by 7 bases and J by 5 bases, with 20 bases between the two germline ends.

The V call is TRBV4-1, the J call TRBJ1-5; D is possibly TRBD1 (5 bases). The V gene's germline CDR1 is MGHRA and CDR2 YSYEKL. The CDR3 totals 15 residues. Deletions cut 3 bases from V and 0 bases from J, with 9 bases between. The CDR3 is CASSHLDSSNQPQHF. As DNA, the CDR3 is TGCGCCAGCAGCCACCTCGACAGTAGCAATCAGCCCCAGCATTTT.

The chain has TRBV6-6 and TRBJ1-5; no firm D call. The length of the CDR3 is 13 residues. The V end was cut by 5 bases, the J end by 10 bases, with 15 bases between. Germline V gene data show CDR1 as MNHNY and CDR2 as SVGAGI (reference sequence). CDR3 in amino acids: CASSNVPLGPQHF. CDR3 nucleotide sequence: TGTGCCAGCAGTAACGTTCCCTTAGGTCCCCAGCATTTT.

Turning to this clone: A much bigger clone sits one base away, suggesting this may be a read error. The same CDR3 arises from other DNA sequences in this sample as well. The chain uses TRBV28 and TRBJ1-1; D ambiguous. The CDR3 is 11 residues long. V was trimmed by 6 bases and J by 1 base, leaving 3 bases between them. CDR1 is MDHEN, CDR2 SYDVKM, per germline. The CDR3: CASRQNTEAFF. CDR3 coding DNA: TGTGCCAGCAGGCAGAACACTGAAGCTTTCTTT.

This rearrangement joins TRBV11-2 to TRBJ2-7, with D perhaps assigned TRBD1 or TRBD2 (5 bases each). This CDR3 comprises 14 residues. The V gene lost 0 bases and the J gene lost 6 bases, with 12 bases spanning the gap. CDR1 SGHAT and CDR2 FQNNGV come from the germline V gene. Written as DNA, the CDR3 is TGTGCCAGCAGCTTAGAAGGGTCCGGGGCCGAGCAGTACTTC. It yields the protein CASSLEGSGAEQYF.

The count of this clone is one. The J gene is TRBJ2-3, the V gene TRBV7-2, with TRBD2 matching 12 bases. The CDR3 sequence is 15 residues long. Germline CDR1 is SGHTA and CDR2 is FQGNSA. Trimming took 1 base from V and 5 from J; bases not matched to a gene: 1. The CDR3 spells CASSLVGLAGDTQYF. CDR3 DNA sequence: TGTGCCAGCAGCTTAGTGGGACTAGCGGGAGATACGCAGTATTTT.

The rearrangement joins TRBV10-3 to TRBJ2-2, with TRBD2 identical over 7 bases. With V trimmed by 3 bases and J by 6 bases, 7 bases remained unmatched. The germline gives CDR1 ENHRY, CDR2 SYGVKD. CDR3 length: 15 residues. The CDR3 nucleotides read TGTGCCATCAGTGATCGGGGAGGGTCGGCCGGGGAGCTGTTTTTT. It is translated as CAISDRGGSAGELFF.

This clone was detected only once. This chain connects TRBV11-1 to TRBJ2-3; TRBD2 matches 9 bases. CDR1 and CDR2 from the germline V gene are SGHAT and FQDESV (reference sequence). J gave up 5 bases and V 5 bases, and 8 bases lay outside the gene matches. The CDR3 runs 15 residues. The DNA for the CDR3 is TGTGCCAGCAGCCCTGGGGGCGGGAGGGGAGATACGCAGTATTTT. Protein: CASSPGGGRGDTQYF.

The V call is TRBV6-5, the J call TRBJ1-1; D is possibly TRBD1 (5 bases). Germline loops: CDR1 MNHEY, CDR2 SVGAGI. Trimming stripped 0 bases from V and 1 base from J, with 9 bases between. This CDR3 has 15 amino acids. In DNA form, the CDR3 reads TGTGCCAGCAGTTACTCGTCAGGGCAGAACACTGAAGCTTTCTTT. Its protein is CASSYSSGQNTEAFF.

This sequence joins TRBV5-1 and TRBJ1-1; perhaps TRBD1 as D (6 bases). Germline V gives CDR1 SGHRS, CDR2 YFSETQ. This CDR3 has 14 residues. V was pared by 0 bases and J by 5 bases, with 11 bases between. The CDR3 DNA follows: TGCGCCAGCAGCTTGGCCTTAGGGGGAACTGAAGCTTTCTTT. Encoded protein: CASSLALGGTEAFF.

V usage is TRBV6-1 and J usage is TRBJ2-1, with 8 bases fitting TRBD1. The CDR3 is 14 residues long. The V gene's germline CDR1 is MNHNS and CDR2 SASEGT. The J segment lost 8 bases and the V segment lost 2 bases, leaving 5 bases of the junction unmatched. DNA of the CDR3: TGTGCCAGCAGTGAAACATTGGACAGGGATGAGCAGTTCTTC. This gives the protein CASSETLDRDEQFF.

The chain employs TRBV5-1 and TRBJ2-4; weak D call: TRBD2 (7 bases). V was trimmed by 4 bases and J by 8 bases, leaving 19 bases between them. The CDR3 extends over 15 amino acids. Germline CDR1 reads SGHRS; CDR2 reads YFSETQ. DNA of the CDR3: TGCGCCAGCAGCCCGGAGGGGGGGGCAATACACATTCAGTACTTC. It codes for CASSPEGGAIHIQYF. Full variable domain (missing parts from reference TRBV5-1 and TRBJ2-4): KAGVTQTPRYLIKTRGQQVTLSCSPISGHRSVSWYQQTPGQGLQFLFEYFSETQRNKGNFPGRFSGRQFSNSRSEMNVSTLELGDSALYLCASSPEGGAIHIQYFGAGTRLSVL.

The chain employs TRBV2 and TRBJ2-1; TRBD2 might be the D (5 bases). This CDR3 region has 11 residues. Trimming removed 4 bases at V and 14 bases at J, with 12 bases between. CDR1 SNHLY and CDR2 FYNNEI come from the germline V gene. CDR3 sequence (DNA): TGTGCCAGCAGTGGGGAGACACGAGAGTTCTTC. This gives the protein CASSGETREFF. Full variable domain (rest looked up from reference TRBV2 and TRBJ2-1): EPEVTQTPSHQVTQMGQEVILRCVPISNHLYFYWYRQILGQKVEFLVSFYNNEISEKSEIFDDQFSVERPDGSNFTLKIRSTKLEDSAMYFCASSGETREFFGPGTRLTVL.

This clone was seen just once. The chain links TRBV5-4 to TRBJ2-5; D not resolved. The CDR3 extends over 13 amino acids. The V gene's germline CDR1 is SGHNT and CDR2 YYREEE (reference sequence). V lost 4 bases, J lost 1 base, and 8 bases lay in between. The CDR3 loop reads CASSGMVQETQYF. As DNA, the CDR3 is TGTGCCAGCAGCGGGATGGTCCAAGAGACCCAGTACTTC.

This clone was found a few times. The chain combines TRBV5-1 with TRBJ2-7; no clear D gene. Germline lookup yields CDR1 SGHRS and CDR2 YFSETQ. Trimming took 4 bases from V and 2 from J, leaving 10 bases between them. This CDR3 region has 13 residues. CDR3 DNA sequence: TGCGCCAGCAGCGCCGACTGGGCCTACGAGCAGTACTTC. Its translation is CASSADWAYEQYF.

This chain joins TRBV5-1 and TRBJ1-2; no firm D call. The CDR3 is 15 amino acids. Trimming pared 4 bases from V and 4 bases from J, leaving 17 bases between. Germline V gene data show CDR1 as SGHRS and CDR2 as YFSETQ. The CDR3 sequence is CASSPNQARGYGYTF. The DNA for the CDR3 is TGCGCCAGCAGCCCTAATCAGGCGCGAGGCTATGGCTACACCTTC.

The chain joins TRBV18 to TRBJ1-1; the D is unclear. V shed 1 base and J shed 1 base, with 7 bases lying between them. Germline CDR1 and CDR2: KGHSH and LQKENI. This CDR3 is built from 14 residues. The CDR3 DNA reads as TGTGCCAGCTCACCACAGTCTCAGAACACTGAAGCTTTCTTT. Translation: CASSPQSQNTEAFF. Complete variable domain (other parts from reference TRBV18 and TRBJ1-1): NAGVMQNPRHLVRRRGQEARLRCSPMKGHSHVYWYRQLPEEGLKFMVYLQKENIIDESGMPKERFSAEFPKEGPSILRIQQVVRGDSAAYFCASSPQSQNTEAFFGQGTRLTVV.

This chain connects TRBV9 to TRBJ1-2; unclear D gene. The CDR3 is 14 amino acids. The V and J ends lost 4 bases and 6 bases respectively, with 16 bases between them. CDR1 and CDR2 from the germline V gene are SGDLS and YYNGEE. For the CDR3, the DNA is TGTGCCAGCAGCCTCCGGGTTCAGACGGATGGCTACACCTTC. This gives the protein CASSLRVQTDGYTF.

This clone was recorded only once. This chain joins TRBV15 and TRBJ1-3; D not certain. Germline V CDR1 and CDR2: LNHNV, YYDKDF (reference sequence). The CDR3 contains 16 residues. Trimming removed 0 bases from V and 0 bases from J, with 9 bases in between. In DNA form, the CDR3 reads TGTGCCACCAGCAGAGATGGCCTGATCTCTGGAAACACCATATATTTT. As protein: CATSRDGLISGNTIYF.

The chain employs TRBV4-2 and TRBJ2-1; 9 bases agree with TRBD2. CDR1 is LGHNA, CDR2 YNFKEQ, per germline. The CDR3 consists of 16 residues. V lost 0 bases and J lost 7; bases outside the gene matches: 7. In nucleotides, the CDR3 is TGTGCCAGCAGCCAAGAACATAGCGGGAGCCGTAATGAGCAGTTCTTC. Its protein product is CASSQEHSGSRNEQFF.

The chain uses TRBV29-1 and TRBJ2-2; D is perhaps TRBD1 (6 bases). The CDR3 has 14 residues. The V gene lost 6 bases and the J gene lost 4 bases, with 15 bases spanning the gap. The germline V gene has CDR1 SQVTM and CDR2 ANQGSEA. For the CDR3, the DNA is TGCAGCGTCATTGTGGGGGCGGGCACCGGGGAGCTGTTTTTT. This translates into CSVIVGAGTGELFF.

Points on this clone: At the DNA level, this CDR3 is encoded by other sequences in the same sample as well. The chain is built from TRBV2 and TRBJ2-1, with 8 bases that match TRBD2. CDR1 and CDR2 (germline): SNHLY, FYNNEI. The CDR3 runs to 11 residues. V lost 6 bases to trimming and J lost 10 bases; unmatched junction nucleotides: 2. CDR3 loop: CASSLAGEQFF. In nucleotides, the CDR3 is TGTGCCAGCAGCTTAGCGGGAGAGCAGTTCTTC.

This chain joins TRBV27 and TRBJ2-7; D is possibly TRBD2 (5 bases). The germline gives CDR1 MNHEY, CDR2 SMNVEV (reference sequence). Trimming pared 7 bases from V and 3 bases from J, leaving 28 bases between. The CDR3 is made up of 18 amino acids. The CDR3 spells CASITISLAESRDYEQYF. CDR3 coding DNA: TGTGCCAGCATCACGATTTCCTTGGCGGAGTCTCGGGACTACGAGCAGTACTTC.

This chain connects TRBV7-9 to TRBJ1-2, with 9 bases that match TRBD1. The ends lost 5 bases at V and 0 bases at J; junction bases unmatched: 13. The length of the CDR3 is 18 residues. Germline-derived CDR1 and CDR2 are SEHNR and FQNEAQ (reference sequence). In DNA, the CDR3 is TGTGCCAGCAGCCAGTATTTTTCCACAGGGGGCACTAACTATGGCTACACCTTC. Translation: CASSQYFSTGGTNYGYTF.